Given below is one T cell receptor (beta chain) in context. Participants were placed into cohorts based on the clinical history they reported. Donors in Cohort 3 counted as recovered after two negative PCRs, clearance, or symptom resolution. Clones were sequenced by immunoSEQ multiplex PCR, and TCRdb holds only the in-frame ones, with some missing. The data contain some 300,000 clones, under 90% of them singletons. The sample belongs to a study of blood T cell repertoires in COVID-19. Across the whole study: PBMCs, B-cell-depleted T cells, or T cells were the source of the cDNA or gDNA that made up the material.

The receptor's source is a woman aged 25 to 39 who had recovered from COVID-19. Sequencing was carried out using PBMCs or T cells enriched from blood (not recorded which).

The CDR3 DNA reads as TGTGCCAGCAGCGTTACGACAGGGGATTATGAAAAACTGTTTTTT. This translates into CASSVTTGDYEKLFF. V is TRBV9 and J is TRBJ1-4, with 8 bases that match TRBD1. The CDR3 is 15 residues long. The trim removed 2 bases at V and 6 bases at J, leaving 6 bases unmatched. Germline loops: CDR1 SGDLS, CDR2 YYNGEE. Together with reference TRBV9 and TRBJ1-4, the CDR3 gives the full variable domain: DSGVTQTPKHLITATGQRVTLRCSPRSGDLSVYWYQQSLDQGLQFLIQYYNGEERAKGNILERFSAQQFPDLHSELNLSSLELGDSALYFCASSVTTGDYEKLFFGSGTQLSVL.